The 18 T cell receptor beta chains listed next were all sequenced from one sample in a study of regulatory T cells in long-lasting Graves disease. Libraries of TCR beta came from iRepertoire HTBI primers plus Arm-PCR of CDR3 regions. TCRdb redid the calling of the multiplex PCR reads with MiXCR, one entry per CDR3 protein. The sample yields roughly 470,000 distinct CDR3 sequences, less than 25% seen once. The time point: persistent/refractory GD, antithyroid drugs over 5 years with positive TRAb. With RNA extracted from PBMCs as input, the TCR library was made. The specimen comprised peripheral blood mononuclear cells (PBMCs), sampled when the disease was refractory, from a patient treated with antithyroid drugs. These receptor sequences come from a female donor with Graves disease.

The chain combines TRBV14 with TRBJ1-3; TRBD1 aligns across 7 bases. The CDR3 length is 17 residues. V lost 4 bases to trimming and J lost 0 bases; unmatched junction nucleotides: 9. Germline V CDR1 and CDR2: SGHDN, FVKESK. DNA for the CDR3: TGTGCCAGCAGCCGACGGACAGGACTAGGCTCTGGAAACACCATATATTTT. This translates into CASSRRTGLGSGNTIYF.

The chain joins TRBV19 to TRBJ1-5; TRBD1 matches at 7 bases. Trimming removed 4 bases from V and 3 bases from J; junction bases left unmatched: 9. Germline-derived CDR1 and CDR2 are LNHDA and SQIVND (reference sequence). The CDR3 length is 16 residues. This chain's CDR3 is CASSNRQGGNNQPQHF. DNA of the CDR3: TGTGCCAGTAGTAACAGACAGGGCGGGAACAATCAGCCCCAGCATTTT.

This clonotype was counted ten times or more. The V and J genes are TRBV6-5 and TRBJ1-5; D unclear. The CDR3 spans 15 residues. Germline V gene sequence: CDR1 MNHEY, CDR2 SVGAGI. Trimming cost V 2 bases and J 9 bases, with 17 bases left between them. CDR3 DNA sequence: TGTGCCAGCAGTTACCCGGGAATCGCCTTTCTGCCCCAGCATTTT. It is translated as CASSYPGIAFLPQHF.

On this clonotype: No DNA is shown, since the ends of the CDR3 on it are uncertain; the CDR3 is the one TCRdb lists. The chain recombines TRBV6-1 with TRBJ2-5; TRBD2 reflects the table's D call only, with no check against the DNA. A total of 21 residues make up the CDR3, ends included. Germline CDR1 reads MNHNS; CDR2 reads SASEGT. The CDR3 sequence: CASTFSGLYNEQFFGPGTQYF.

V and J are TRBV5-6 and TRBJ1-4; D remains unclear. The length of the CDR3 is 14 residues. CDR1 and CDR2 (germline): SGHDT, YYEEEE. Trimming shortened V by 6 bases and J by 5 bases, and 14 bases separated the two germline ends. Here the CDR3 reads CASTLGSLNEKLFF. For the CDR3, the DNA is TGTGCCAGCACATTGGGGTCCCTCAATGAAAAACTGTTTTTT.

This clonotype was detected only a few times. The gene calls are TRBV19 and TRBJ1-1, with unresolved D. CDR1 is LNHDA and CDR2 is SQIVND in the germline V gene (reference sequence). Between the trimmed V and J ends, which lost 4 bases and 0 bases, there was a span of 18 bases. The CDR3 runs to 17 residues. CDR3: CASSRRSPVGLNTEAFF. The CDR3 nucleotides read TGTGCCAGTAGTAGACGGTCACCAGTGGGTCTGAACACTGAAGCTTTCTTT.

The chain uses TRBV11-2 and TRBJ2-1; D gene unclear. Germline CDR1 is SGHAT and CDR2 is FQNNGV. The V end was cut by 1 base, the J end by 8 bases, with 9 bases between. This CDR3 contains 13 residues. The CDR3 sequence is CASSLGFGDEQFF. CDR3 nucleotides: TGTGCCAGCAGCTTAGGATTTGGGGATGAGCAGTTCTTC.

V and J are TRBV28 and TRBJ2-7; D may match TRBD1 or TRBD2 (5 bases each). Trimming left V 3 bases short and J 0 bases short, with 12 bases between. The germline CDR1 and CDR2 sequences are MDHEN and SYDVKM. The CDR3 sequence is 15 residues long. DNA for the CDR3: TGTGCCAGCAGTTTGAGGGGCTTTAGCTCCTACGAGCAGTACTTC. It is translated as CASSLRGFSSYEQYF.

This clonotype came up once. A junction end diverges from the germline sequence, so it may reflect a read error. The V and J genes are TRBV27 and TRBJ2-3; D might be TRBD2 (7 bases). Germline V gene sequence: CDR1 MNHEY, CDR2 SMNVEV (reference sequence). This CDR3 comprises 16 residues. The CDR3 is CASSLHDWGGTDTQYF. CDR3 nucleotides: TGTGCCAGCAGTTTACATGACTGGGGGGGCACGGATACGCAGTATTTT.

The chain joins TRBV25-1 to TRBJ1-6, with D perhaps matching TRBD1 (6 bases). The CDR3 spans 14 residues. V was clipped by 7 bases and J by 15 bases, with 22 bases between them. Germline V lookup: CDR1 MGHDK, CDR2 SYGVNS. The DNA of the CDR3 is TGTGCCAGCAATGAGGACAGCGTAAAGTCGGTCCTCCACTTT. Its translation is CASNEDSVKSVLHF.

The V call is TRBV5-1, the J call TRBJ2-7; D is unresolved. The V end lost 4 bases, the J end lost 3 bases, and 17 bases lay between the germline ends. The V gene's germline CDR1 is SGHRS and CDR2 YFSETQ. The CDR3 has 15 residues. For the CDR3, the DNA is TGCGCCAGCAGCCTTACAAGTCTCGCCATCTACGAGCAGTACTTC. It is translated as CASSLTSLAIYEQYF. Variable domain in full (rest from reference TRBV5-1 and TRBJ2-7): KAGVTQTPRYLIKTRGQQVTLSCSPISGHRSVSWYQQTPGQGLQFLFEYFSETQRNKGNFPGRFSGRQFSNSRSEMNVSTLELGDSALYLCASSLTSLAIYEQYFGPGTRLTVT.

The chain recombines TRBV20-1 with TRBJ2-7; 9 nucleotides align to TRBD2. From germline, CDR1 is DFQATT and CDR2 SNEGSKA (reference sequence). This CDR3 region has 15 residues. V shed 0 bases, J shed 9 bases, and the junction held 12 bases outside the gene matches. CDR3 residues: CSARDTGTSRFPQYF. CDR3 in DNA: TGCAGTGCTAGAGATACCGGGACTAGCCGTTTTCCGCAGTACTTC.

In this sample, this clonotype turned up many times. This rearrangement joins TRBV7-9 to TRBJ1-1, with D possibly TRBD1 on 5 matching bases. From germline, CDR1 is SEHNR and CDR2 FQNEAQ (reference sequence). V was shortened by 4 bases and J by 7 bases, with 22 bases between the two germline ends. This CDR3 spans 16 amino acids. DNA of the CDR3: TGTGCCAGCAGCTCACTTCGGGGCAGGGTGGATGGTGAAGCTTTCTTT. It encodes CASSSLRGRVDGEAFF.

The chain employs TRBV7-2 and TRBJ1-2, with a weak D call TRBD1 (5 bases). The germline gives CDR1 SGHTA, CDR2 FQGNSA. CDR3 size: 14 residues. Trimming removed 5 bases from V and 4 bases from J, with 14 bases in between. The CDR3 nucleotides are TGTGCCAGCAGCCCCCGGGGGGGACCCTATGGCTACACCTTC. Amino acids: CASSPRGGPYGYTF.

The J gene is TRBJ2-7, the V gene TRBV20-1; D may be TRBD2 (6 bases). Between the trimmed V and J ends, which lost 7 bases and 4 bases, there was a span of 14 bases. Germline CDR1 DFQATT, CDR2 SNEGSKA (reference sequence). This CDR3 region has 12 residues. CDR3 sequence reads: CSVGEASYEQYF. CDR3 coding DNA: TGCAGTGTGGGGGAGGCTTCGTACGAGCAGTACTTC.

In nucleotides, the CDR3 is TGTGCCAGCAGCCCGGGACAGGGGCGGAACGAGCAGTACTTC. It translates to CASSPGQGRNEQYF. This rearrangement joins TRBV7-9 to TRBJ2-7; 10 bases are shared with TRBD1. With V trimmed by 5 bases and J by 5 bases, 6 bases remained unmatched. Germline V gene lookup returns CDR1 SEHNR and CDR2 FQNEAQ (reference sequence). This CDR3 has 14 residues.

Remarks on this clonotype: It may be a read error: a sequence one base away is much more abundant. CDR3 protein: CASNQPPGGYGHTF. CDR3 DNA sequence: TGCGCCAGCAACCAGCCCCCAGGGGGGTATGGCCACACCTTC. The chain uses TRBV10-1 and TRBJ1-2; 7 positions agree with TRBD1. Germline CDR1 WNHNN, CDR2 SYGVQD (reference sequence). The CDR3 has 14 amino acids.

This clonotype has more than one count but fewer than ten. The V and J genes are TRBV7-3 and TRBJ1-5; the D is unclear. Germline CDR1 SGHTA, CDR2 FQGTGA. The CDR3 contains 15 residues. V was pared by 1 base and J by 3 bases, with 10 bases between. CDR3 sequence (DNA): TGTGCCAGCAGCTTAAACGTGTGGATCAATCAGCCCCAGCATTTT. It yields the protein CASSLNVWINQPQHF. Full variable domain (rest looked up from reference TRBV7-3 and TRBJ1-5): GAGVSQTPSNKVTEKGKYVELRCDPISGHTALYWYRQSLGQGPEFLIYFQGTGAADDSGLPNDRFFAVRPEGSVSTLKIQRTERGDSAVYLCASSLNVWINQPQHFGDGTRLSIL.